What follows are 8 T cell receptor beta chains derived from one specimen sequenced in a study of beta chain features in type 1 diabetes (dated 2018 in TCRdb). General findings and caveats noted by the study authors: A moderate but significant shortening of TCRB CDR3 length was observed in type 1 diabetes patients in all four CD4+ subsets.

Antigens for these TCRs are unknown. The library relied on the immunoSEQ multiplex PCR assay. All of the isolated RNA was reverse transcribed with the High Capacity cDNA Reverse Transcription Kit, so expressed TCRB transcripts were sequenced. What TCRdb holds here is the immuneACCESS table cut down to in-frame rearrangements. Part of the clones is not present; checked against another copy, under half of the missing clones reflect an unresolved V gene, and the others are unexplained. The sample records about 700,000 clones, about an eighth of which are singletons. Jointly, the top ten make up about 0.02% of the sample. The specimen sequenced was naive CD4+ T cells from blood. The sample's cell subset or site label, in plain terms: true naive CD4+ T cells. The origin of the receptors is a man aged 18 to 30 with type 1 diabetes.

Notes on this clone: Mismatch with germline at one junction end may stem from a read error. As DNA, the CDR3 is TGTGCCAGCTCATCAGTTTTGCGGGACAGGGAGCGCTTC. It translates to CASSSVLRDRERF. The chain employs TRBV18 and TRBJ2-7, with 9 bases aligning to TRBD1. The CDR3 contains 13 residues. Germline V gene data show CDR1 as KGHSH and CDR2 as LQKENI. The whole variable domain, filled in from reference TRBV18 and TRBJ2-7, reads NAGVMQNPRHLVRRRGQEARLRCSPMKGHSHVYWYRQLPEEGLKFMVYLQKENIIDESGMPKERFSAEFPKEGPSILRIQQVVRGDSAAYFCASSSVLRDRERFGPGTRLTVT.

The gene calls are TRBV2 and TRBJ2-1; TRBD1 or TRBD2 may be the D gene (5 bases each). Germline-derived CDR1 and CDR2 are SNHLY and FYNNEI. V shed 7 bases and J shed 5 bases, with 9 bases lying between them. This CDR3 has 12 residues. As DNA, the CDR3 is TGTGCCAGCAAAGAGGGGCACAATGAGCAGTTCTTC. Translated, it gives CASKEGHNEQFF.

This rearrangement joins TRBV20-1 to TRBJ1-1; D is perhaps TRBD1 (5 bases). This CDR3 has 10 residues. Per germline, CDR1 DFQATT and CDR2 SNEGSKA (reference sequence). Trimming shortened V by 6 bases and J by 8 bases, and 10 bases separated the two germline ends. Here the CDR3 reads CSAVDREAFF. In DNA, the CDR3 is TGCAGTGCGGTAGACAGAGAAGCTTTCTTT.

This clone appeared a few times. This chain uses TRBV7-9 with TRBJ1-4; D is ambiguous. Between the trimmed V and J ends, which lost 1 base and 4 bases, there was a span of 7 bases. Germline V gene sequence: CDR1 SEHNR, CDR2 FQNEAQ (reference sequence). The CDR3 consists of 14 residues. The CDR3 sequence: CASSLGLINEKLFF. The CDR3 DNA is TGTGCCAGCAGCTTAGGGCTGATTAATGAAAAACTGTTTTTT. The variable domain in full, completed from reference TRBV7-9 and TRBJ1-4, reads DTGVSQNPRHKITKRGQNVTFRCDPISEHNRLYWYRQTLGQGPEFLTYFQNEAQLEKSRLLSDRFSAERPKGSFSTLEIQRTEQGDSAMYLCASSLGLINEKLFFGSGTQLSVL.

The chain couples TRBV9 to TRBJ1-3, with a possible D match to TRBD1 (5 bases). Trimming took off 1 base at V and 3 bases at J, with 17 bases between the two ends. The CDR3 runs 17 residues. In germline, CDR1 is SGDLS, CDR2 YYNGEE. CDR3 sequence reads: CASSVSRGRLGGNTIYF. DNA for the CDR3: TGTGCCAGCAGCGTATCCCGGGGACGTTTGGGTGGAAACACCATATATTTT.

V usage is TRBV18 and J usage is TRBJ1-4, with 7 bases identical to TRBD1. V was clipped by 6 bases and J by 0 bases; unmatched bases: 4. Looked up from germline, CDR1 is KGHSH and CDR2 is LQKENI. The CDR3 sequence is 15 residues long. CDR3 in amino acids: CASSGQSATNEKLFF. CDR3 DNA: TGTGCCAGCTCGGGACAGTCTGCAACTAATGAAAAACTGTTTTTT.

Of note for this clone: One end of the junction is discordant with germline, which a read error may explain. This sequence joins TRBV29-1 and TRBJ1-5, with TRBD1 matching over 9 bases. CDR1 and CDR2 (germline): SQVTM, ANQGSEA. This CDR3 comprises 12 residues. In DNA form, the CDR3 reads TGCAGCGCGGGACAGGGCAAGCAGCCCCAGCATTTT. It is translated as CSAGQGKQPQHF.

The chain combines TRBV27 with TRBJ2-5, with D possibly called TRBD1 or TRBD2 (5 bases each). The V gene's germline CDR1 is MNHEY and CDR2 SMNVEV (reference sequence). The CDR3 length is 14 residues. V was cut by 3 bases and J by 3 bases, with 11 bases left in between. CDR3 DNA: TGTGCCAGCAGTTTCTCGGGGACGAAAGAGACCCAGTACTTC. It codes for CASSFSGTKETQYF.